Listed below are T cell receptor beta chains from one sample, sequenced in a study of blood T cell repertoires in COVID-19. Sequencing used immunoSEQ multiplex PCR; TCRdb keeps in-frame clones, though not all of them. Of more than 45,000 clones listed, around 87% are singletons. Sequencing was done on a sample of peripheral blood. The receptor set was obtained from a human donor with active COVID-19. The donor label of this sample is uncertain. Each CDR3 is given with its conserved first and last residue. D genes are given only for firm matches. Part of the rows lack a size; the others show once, few, many or a class for expanded clones.

j_call	clone_size	d_call	v_call	cdr3_length	cdr3_aa	cdr3_nt
TRBJ2-5	.	.	TRBV9	13	CASSVELLGTQYF	TGTGCCAGCAGCGTAGAACTATTAGGGACCCAGTACTTC
TRBJ1-3	.	TRBD1	TRBV7-4	20	CASSLNRGRINLYSGNTIYF	TGTGCCAGCAGCTTGAACAGGGGGCGTATAAACCTGTACTCTGGAAACACCATATATTTT
TRBJ1-2	.	.	TRBV2	15	CASRTHGIANYGYTF	TGTGCCAGCAGGACCCACGGGATAGCTAACTATGGCTACACCTTC
TRBJ2-1	.	.	TRBV28	13	CASSLSLLDEQFF	TGTGCCAGCAGTTTGAGCCTCCTCGATGAGCAGTTCTTC
TRBJ1-5	.	.	TRBV28	13	CATRTGGNQPQHF	TGTGCCACAAGGACGGGGGGCAATCAGCCCCAGCATTTT
TRBJ2-2	.	.	TRBV7-9	14	CASSQNQGTGELFF	TGTGCCAGCAGCCAAAATCAGGGGACCGGGGAGCTGTTTTTT
TRBJ1-4	.	.	TRBV7-2	13	CASSMTVNEKLFF	TGTGCCAGCAGCATGACAGTTAATGAAAAACTGTTTTTT
TRBJ2-1	few	TRBD2	TRBV6-4	15	CASSVTSGSNNEQFF	TGTGCCAGCAGTGTAACTAGCGGGAGTAACAATGAGCAGTTCTTC
TRBJ1-1	once	.	TRBV7-8	14	CASSFGGMNTEAFF	TGTGCCAGCAGCTTTGGGGGGATGAACACTGAAGCTTTCTTT
TRBJ2-7	.	TRBD1	TRBV6-5	14	CASSYRTGGLEQYF	TGTGCCAGCAGTTACCGGACAGGGGGCCTCGAGCAGTACTTC
TRBJ2-7	few	TRBD1	TRBV11-2	14	CASTRGQDSYEQYF	TGTGCCAGCACCCGGGGACAGGACTCCTACGAGCAGTACTTC
TRBJ2-1	.	.	TRBV5-1	16	CASSFSGTDTFNEQFF	TGCGCCAGCAGCTTCTCAGGCACCGATACCTTCAATGAGCAGTTCTTC
TRBJ2-6	.	.	TRBV27	15	CASTRLAGGANVLTF	TGTGCCAGCACTCGACTGGCTGGAGGGGCCAACGTCCTGACTTTC
TRBJ2-3	.	.	TRBV9	17	CASSVDSSGAYTDTQYF	TGTGCCAGCAGCGTAGATAGTAGCGGAGCATACACAGATACGCAGTATTTT
TRBJ2-1	once	TRBD2	TRBV5-1	16	CASSLDRSSGVNEQFF	TGCGCCAGCAGCTTGGACCGTTCTAGCGGGGTAAATGAGCAGTTCTTC
TRBJ2-5	.	.	TRBV6-2/TRBV6-3	15	CASSLGGAPRETQYF	TGTGCCAGCAGTTTGGGGGGGGCGCCCCGAGAGACCCAGTACTTC
TRBJ1-4	.	.	TRBV5-4	15	CASSLKTGLNEKLFF	TGTGCCAGCAGCTTGAAGACAGGTTTAAATGAAAAACTGTTTTTT
TRBJ2-7	few	.	TRBV12-3/TRBV12-4	13	CASRTPPRDEQYF	TGTGCCAGCAGAACCCCCCCTCGCGACGAGCAGTACTTC
TRBJ2-7	few	.	TRBV11-2	12	CASSFQSYEQYF	TGTGCCAGCAGCTTCCAATCCTACGAGCAGTACTTC
TRBJ2-6	.	.	TRBV5-1	17	CASSLEGTNSGANVLTF	TGCGCCAGCAGCTTGGAAGGGACAAACTCTGGGGCCAACGTCCTGACTTTC
TRBJ2-5	.	.	TRBV2	11	CASRREVTQYF	TGTGCCAGCAGGAGGGAAGTGACCCAGTACTTC
TRBJ1-4	.	.	TRBV4-1	16	CASSQDRRGMYEKLFF	TGCGCCAGCAGCCAAGATCGTAGGGGGATGTATGAAAAACTGTTTTTT
TRBJ2-4	.	.	TRBV28	14	CASSSGNRGGIQYF	TGTGCCAGCAGTTCCGGGAACAGGGGGGGCATTCAGTACTTC
TRBJ2-1	.	.	TRBV11-3	11	CASSSSNEQFF	TGTGCCAGCAGCTCGAGTAATGAGCAGTTCTTC
TRBJ1-4	.	TRBD1	TRBV5-4	14	CASSPGAGGEKLFF	TGTGCCAGCAGTCCTGGGGCAGGGGGCGAAAAACTGTTTTTT
TRBJ1-2	.	TRBD1	TRBV15	12	CATSADRRGYTF	TGTGCCACCAGCGCGGACAGGAGGGGCTACACCTTC
TRBJ1-1	.	TRBD1	TRBV7-9	14	CASSAPRDSLEAFF	TGTGCCAGCAGCGCTCCCCGGGACAGTTTAGAAGCTTTCTTT
TRBJ1-3	.	.	TRBV29-1	12	CSAGAAENTIYF	TGCAGCGCGGGGGCCGCGGAAAACACCATATATTTT
TRBJ1-2	.	TRBD1	TRBV5-4	15	CASSLVTGGFYGYTF	TGTGCCAGCAGCTTGGTGACAGGGGGGTTCTATGGCTACACCTTC
TRBJ2-7	.	.	TRBV12-5	15	CASGLGVQSAYEQYF	TGTGCTAGTGGTTTGGGAGTACAGTCCGCCTACGAGCAGTACTTC
TRBJ2-7	few	.	TRBV6-1	16	CASSEAWGQTFYEQYF	TGTGCCAGCAGTGAAGCTTGGGGGCAGACCTTTTACGAGCAGTACTTC
TRBJ2-7	.	TRBD2	TRBV10-3	14	CAISADSGGYEQYF	TGTGCCATCAGTGCCGACTCGGGAGGGTACGAGCAGTACTTC
TRBJ2-7	.	.	TRBV5-4	16	CASTPGGRSDVYEQYF	TGTGCCAGCACCCCTGGTGGGAGATCGGATGTATACGAGCAGTACTTC
TRBJ2-7	.	.	TRBV19	11	CASSTGYEQYF	TGTGCCAGTAGTACAGGTTACGAGCAGTACTTC
TRBJ1-5	.	TRBD1	TRBV28	17	CASSFLMTGVSNQPQHF	TGTGCCAGCAGTTTTCTAATGACAGGGGTGAGCAATCAGCCCCAGCATTTT
TRBJ2-5	.	.	TRBV29-1	12	CSVKAGEETQYF	TGCAGCGTTAAGGCAGGGGAAGAGACCCAGTACTTC
TRBJ2-7	.	.	TRBV6-7	14	CASSYGQISYEQYF	TGTGCCAGCAGTTACGGGCAGATCTCCTACGAGCAGTACTTC
TRBJ1-1	.	.	TRBV5-4	18	CASRRGSGPIRSNTEAFF	TGTGCCAGCAGGCGGGGGTCGGGACCAATAAGATCGAACACTGAAGCTTTCTTT
TRBJ2-7	once	TRBD1	TRBV29-1	14	CSASYRQGPDEQYF	TGCAGCGCCAGCTATAGACAGGGGCCGGACGAGCAGTACTTC
TRBJ1-1	.	.	TRBV9	12	CASSIHGKEAFF	TGTGCCAGCAGCATCCACGGGAAAGAAGCTTTCTTT
TRBJ2-2	.	TRBD2	TRBV4-1	15	CASSHPSGKAGELFF	TGCGCCAGCAGCCACCCAAGCGGGAAGGCCGGGGAGCTGTTTTTT
TRBJ2-1	once	TRBD2	TRBV4-3	16	CASSPSSGRVGNEQFF	TGCGCCAGCAGCCCCTCTAGCGGGAGGGTAGGAAATGAGCAGTTCTTC
TRBJ2-3	.	.	TRBV6-6	14	CASTKSEATDTQYF	TGTGCCAGCACCAAGTCTGAGGCGACAGATACGCAGTATTTT
TRBJ1-2	.	TRBD1	TRBV24-1	15	CATSDSPTGNYGYTF	TGTGCCACCAGTGATTCCCCGACAGGGAACTATGGCTACACCTTC
TRBJ1-3	.	TRBD1	TRBV2	16	CASSDGTGRSGNTIYF	TGTGCCAGCAGTGACGGGACAGGACGATCTGGAAACACCATATATTTT
TRBJ2-7	.	.	TRBV7-8	11	CASSPGYEQYF	TGTGCCAGCAGCCCCGGTTACGAGCAGTACTTC
TRBJ2-5	once	TRBD2	TRBV18	16	CASSLGLAENQETQYF	TGTGCCAGCTCACTTGGACTAGCGGAGAACCAAGAGACCCAGTACTTC
TRBJ2-4	.	TRBD2	TRBV7-2	15	CASSSLAGGWDIQYF	TGTGCCAGCAGCTCGTTAGCGGGAGGGTGGGACATTCAGTACTTC
TRBJ2-1	.	.	TRBV7-9	15	CASSSHDRNYNEQFF	TGTGCCAGCAGCTCCCACGACAGGAACTACAATGAGCAGTTCTTC
TRBJ1-2	.	.	TRBV28	12	CASSLSPSGYTF	TGTGCCAGCAGTTTATCTCCCTCTGGCTACACCTTC
TRBJ1-2	.	.	TRBV29-1	11	CSVSGDYGYTF	TGCAGCGTTTCAGGGGACTATGGCTACACCTTC
TRBJ1-2	.	.	TRBV10-2	15	CASSELGPLRDGYTF	TGCGCCAGCAGTGAGTTGGGCCCCCTGAGGGATGGCTACACCTTC
TRBJ2-3	.	.	TRBV30	11	CAWSFGRGQYF	TGTGCCTGGAGCTTTGGGCGGGGGCAGTATTTT